This is a list of T cell receptor beta chains from one sample in a study of blood T cell repertoires in COVID-19. The repertoire was sequenced with immunoSEQ multiplex PCR; TCRdb's copy has only in-frame clones and lacks some. Of some 200,000 clones listed, 80% to 90% are singletons. Sequencing was performed on peripheral blood. Source of these receptors: a woman in her 70s with acute or convalescent COVID-19. Each CDR3 is given with its conserved first and last residue. D genes are given only for firm matches. Not every row has a clone size; where given, it reads once, few, many or a size class.

TRBD1,-,TRBJ2-2,TRBV5-1,TGCGCCAGCAGGACAGGGGGCACCGGGGAGCTGTTTTTT,CASRTGGTGELFF
-,once,TRBJ1-4,TRBV6-1,TGTGCCAGCAGTGAACAGAAGACTAATGAAAAACTGTTTTTT,CASSEQKTNEKLFF
TRBD1,-,TRBJ2-2,TRBV6-4,TGTGCCAGCAGCCGCCTACAGGGGGCCGGCGGGGAGCTGTTTTTT,CASSRLQGAGGELFF
-,-,TRBJ2-7,TRBV2,TGTGCCAGCAGCTCAACAGGGTCGACTGGCGAGCAGTACTTC,CASSSTGSTGEQYF
-,once,TRBJ2-1,TRBV5-1,TGCGCCAGCAGCTTGGAGGGAGGCTCCTACAATGAGCAGTTCTTC,CASSLEGGSYNEQFF
TRBD1,-,TRBJ2-7,TRBV9,TGTGCCAGCAGCGAATCGACAGGGTTCGGCAACGAGCAGTACTTC,CASSESTGFGNEQYF
-,-,TRBJ1-1,TRBV18,TGTGCCAGCTCACCACCCCCGGGTAACACTGAAGCTTTCTTT,CASSPPPGNTEAFF
TRBD1,-,TRBJ2-7,TRBV29-1,TGCAGCGTTGAACAGGGGGCCCGCTTCCACTTC,CSVEQGARFHF
-,-,TRBJ1-6,TRBV27,TGTGCCAGCAGTTTATCTGCCAGCTCCTATAATTCACCCCTCCACTTT,CASSLSASSYNSPLHF
-,-,TRBJ2-4,TRBV15,TGTGCCACCAGCGGGAAGAGACAGCCCCTAGCCAAAAACATTCAGTACTTC,CATSGKRQPLAKNIQYF
-,-,TRBJ1-5,TRBV28,TGTGCCAGCAGTTTTCGGGGACTTATCCAGCATTTT,CASSFRGLIQHF
-,-,TRBJ2-3,TRBV4-2,TGTGCCAGCAGCCAAGAAATGAGCGACGCAGATACGCAGTATTTT,CASSQEMSDADTQYF
-,-,TRBJ2-1,TRBV2,TGTGCCAGCAGTTTTAGTCATGAGCAGTTCTTC,CASSFSHEQFF
-,-,TRBJ1-4,TRBV5-1,TGCGCCAGCAGCTTGAATTCGGGGGTGGCGGAAAAACTGTTTTTT,CASSLNSGVAEKLFF
TRBD2,-,TRBJ2-1,TRBV7-2,TGTGCCAGCAGCTCACGGGGACTAGCGGCTTTATTACCTGAGCAGTTCTTC,CASSSRGLAALLPEQFF
TRBD1,-,TRBJ2-7,TRBV6-2/TRBV6-3,TGTGCCAGCAGCGACAGGGCCTACGAGCAGTACTTC,CASSDRAYEQYF
TRBD1,-,TRBJ1-5,TRBV12-5,TGTGCTAGTGGTTTGTCGGACAGGGATAGGAGCAATCAGCCCCAGCATTTT,CASGLSDRDRSNQPQHF
-,-,TRBJ1-5,TRBV27,TGTGCCAGCAGTCCGCGGGACCGCAATCAACCCCAGCATTTT,CASSPRDRNQPQHF
TRBD1,-,TRBJ1-3,TRBV5-1,TGCGCCAGCAGCTTGGAAGGACAGGGCAACACCATATATTTT,CASSLEGQGNTIYF
-,-,TRBJ1-6,TRBV3-1/TRBV3-2,TGTGCCAGCAGCCCCCCGGGACAAAGGGATTCACCCCTCCACTTT,CASSPPGQRDSPLHF
TRBD1,-,TRBJ1-1,TRBV5-4,TGTGCCAGCAGCCGACAGGGGAGGGACACTGAAGCTTTCTTT,CASSRQGRDTEAFF
TRBD1,once,TRBJ1-2,TRBV7-8,TGTGCCAGCAGCTTAGTGACAGGGGGCCTATCCTATGGCTACACCTTC,CASSLVTGGLSYGYTF
TRBD2,once,TRBJ2-7,TRBV5-1,TGCGCCAGCAGCTTGGGCGGGACTAGCATAAGCGAGCAGTACTTC,CASSLGGTSISEQYF
TRBD1,-,TRBJ1-5,TRBV2,TGTGCCAGCAGTCCTGTACGGGGACAGGGGGGAAATCAGCCCCAGCATTTT,CASSPVRGQGGNQPQHF
-,-,TRBJ1-4,TRBV15,TGTGCCACCAGCAGAGGCTCTATTGATGAAAAACTGTTTTTT,CATSRGSIDEKLFF
TRBD2,-,TRBJ2-2,TRBV29-1,TGCAGCGGTAGGACTAGCGGAGGGTTCACCGGGGAGCTGTTTTTT,CSGRTSGGFTGELFF
TRBD1,-,TRBJ1-1,TRBV4-1,TGCGCCAGCAGACCGGACAGGGGGGGGAACACTGAAGCTTTCTTT,CASRPDRGGNTEAFF
-,-,TRBJ1-1,TRBV7-2,TGTGCCAGCAGCTTAGACACGATGAACACTGAAGCTTTCTTT,CASSLDTMNTEAFF
-,-,TRBJ2-7,TRBV12-3/TRBV12-4,TGTGCCAGCAGCCGACAGTACGAGCAGTACTTC,CASSRQYEQYF
-,-,TRBJ1-3,TRBV5-5,TGTGCCAGCAGCCTAGACGGAAACACCATATATTTT,CASSLDGNTIYF